This TCR beta chain was captured in a study of response to subunit inactivated influenza vaccine. Overall study findings and caveats: Seasonal influenza vaccination, on each occasion, was suggested by the authors to recruit few new T cells.

The CDR3 length is 15 residues. With 1 base removed from V and 7 bases from J, the gap between germline ends came to 15 bases. The germline V gene has CDR1 SGHDT and CDR2 YYEEEE. Worth noting for this clonotype: Its antigen is unidentified.

A single record per CDR3 protein comes from TCRdb applying MiXCR to the RT-PCR reads. The table has roughly 780,000 distinct CDR3 sequences, approximately 18% seen once. This specimen was PBMCs from blood, taken about 5 days after vaccination. The chain has TRBV5-6 and TRBJ1-5; possible D gene TRBD1, 6 bases. This TCR was recovered from a man in his forties or fifties who received an inactivated influenza vaccine. The CDR3 sequence: CASSLSQAQGQPQHF. CDR3 nucleotides: TGTGCCAGCAGCTTGTCACAGGCCCAGGGGCAGCCCCAGCATTTT.